Listed below are T cell receptor beta chains from one sample, sequenced in a study of cytomegalovirus exposure and HLA in healthy donors. Here immunoSEQ multiplex PCR was the method, and the copy in TCRdb shows in-frame clones only, minus some. The sample's table shows roughly 82,000 clones. Sequences were obtained from PBMCs. Every receptor here comes from an older woman in good health and CMV-seronegative. Both conserved end residues are part of each CDR3. D genes are given only for firm matches.

d_gene	v_gene	j_gene	CDR3nt	CDR3aa
TRBD1	TRBV7-9	TRBJ2-7	TGTGCCAGCAGCTCCAGGACAGGGGGCTACGAGCAGTACTTC	CASSSRTGGYEQYF
TRBD2	TRBV19	TRBJ2-7	TGTGCCACCGCATCGGCGTCTAGCGGGAGCTACGAGCAGTACTTC	CATASASSGSYEQYF
.	TRBV5-1	TRBJ2-7	TGCGCCAGCAGCCCCTCCGGAGCCTTCTACGAGCAGTACTTC	CASSPSGAFYEQYF
.	TRBV2	TRBJ2-5	TGTGCCAGCAGTATACTAGTCCAAGAGACCCAGTACTTC	CASSILVQETQYF
TRBD2	TRBV2	TRBJ2-3	TGTGCCTCACGAAGGGAGCGGGGCCCAGGGGATACGCAGTATTTT	CASRRERGPGDTQYF
.	TRBV18	TRBJ2-5	TGTGCCAGCTCACCACAACCCCCAGGGGGGAAGGAGACCCAGTACTTC	CASSPQPPGGKETQYF
TRBD1	TRBV2	TRBJ1-1	TGTGCCAGCAGACCCCAGACAGGGGCGGACACTGAAGCTTTCTTT	CASRPQTGADTEAFF
.	TRBV5-8	TRBJ2-7	TGTGCCAGCAGCTTGGGGCAGAGGGCCGACGAGCAGTACTTC	CASSLGQRADEQYF
.	TRBV28	TRBJ2-1	TGTGCCAGCAGTTTGGTCTGGGGGGAGGCCTACAATGAGCAGTTCTTC	CASSLVWGEAYNEQFF
.	TRBV2	TRBJ2-1	TGTGCCAGCAGTGTGTCCGGGAGCTTAGTTTGGCAGTTCTTC	CASSVSGSLVWQFF